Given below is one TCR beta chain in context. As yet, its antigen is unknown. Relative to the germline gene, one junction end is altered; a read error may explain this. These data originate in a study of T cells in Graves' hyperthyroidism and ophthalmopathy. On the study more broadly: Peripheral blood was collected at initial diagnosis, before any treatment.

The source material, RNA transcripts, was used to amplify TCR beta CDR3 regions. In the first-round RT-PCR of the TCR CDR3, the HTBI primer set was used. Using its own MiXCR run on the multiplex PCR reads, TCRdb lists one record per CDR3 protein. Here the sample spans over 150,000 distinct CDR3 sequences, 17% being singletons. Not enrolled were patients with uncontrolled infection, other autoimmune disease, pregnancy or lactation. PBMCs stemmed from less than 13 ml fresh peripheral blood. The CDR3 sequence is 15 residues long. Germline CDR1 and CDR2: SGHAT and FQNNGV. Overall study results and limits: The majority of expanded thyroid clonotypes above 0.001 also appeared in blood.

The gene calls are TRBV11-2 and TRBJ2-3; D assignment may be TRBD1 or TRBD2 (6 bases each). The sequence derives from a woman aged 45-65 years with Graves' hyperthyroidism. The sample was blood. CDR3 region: CASSFRGASTDTQYF. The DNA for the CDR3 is TGTGCCAGCAGCTTTAGGGGGGCTAGCACAGATACACAGTATTTT.